This is a list of T cell receptor beta chains from one sample in a study of response to subunit inactivated influenza vaccine. In TCRdb, the RT-PCR reads were re-called with MiXCR into one record per CDR3 protein. The sample holds approximately 160,000 distinct CDR3 sequences, about 10% seen once. This sample comprised CD8+ T cells sorted from PBMCs, obtained about 23 months after vaccination. The receptors come from a man between 50 and 75 years old who received an inactivated influenza vaccine. The CDR3 runs from the conserved cysteine through the conserved F or W. Fields, in order: D gene, J gene, V gene, clone size, CDR3 DNA, CDR3 protein. The D gene is left open where the match is weak. Expanded clones get a size class; other rows say once, few or many, or leave the size out.

d_gene: -
j_gene: TRBJ2-1
v_gene: TRBV24-1
abundance: many
CDR3nt: TGTGCCACCAGGCCGGGAATCGGCGATGAGCAGTTCTTC
CDR3aa: CATRPGIGDEQFF

d_gene: TRBD1
j_gene: TRBJ2-5
v_gene: TRBV7-9
abundance: few
CDR3nt: TGTGCCAGCAGCATCGGACAGGCCGTACAAGAGACCCAGTACTTC
CDR3aa: CASSIGQAVQETQYF

d_gene: TRBD2
j_gene: TRBJ2-7
v_gene: TRBV10-3
abundance: many
CDR3nt: TGTGCCATCAGTGACTGGGGACTAGCGGCGCAATACGAGCAGTACTTC
CDR3aa: CAISDWGLAAQYEQYF

d_gene: TRBD2
j_gene: TRBJ2-2
v_gene: TRBV5-1
abundance: many
CDR3nt: TGCGCCAGCACATCACTAGCGGGGGGCGCGAACACCGGGGAGCTGTTTTTT
CDR3aa: CASTSLAGGANTGELFF

d_gene: TRBD1
j_gene: TRBJ2-7
v_gene: TRBV27
abundance: few
CDR3nt: TGTGCCAGCAGTTTATTGGCGGGACAGGGAGGAACCTACGAGCAGTACTTC
CDR3aa: CASSLLAGQGGTYEQYF

d_gene: TRBD1
j_gene: TRBJ2-3
v_gene: TRBV6-5
abundance: many
CDR3nt: TGTGCCAGCAGTTACTACTCCGGGACAGGGGGCGCAGATACGCAGTATTTT
CDR3aa: CASSYYSGTGGADTQYF

d_gene: -
j_gene: TRBJ1-1
v_gene: TRBV4-3
abundance: few
CDR3nt: TGCGCCAGCAGCCAAGATGTGACAAACATGAACACTGAAGCTTTCTTT
CDR3aa: CASSQDVTNMNTEAFF

d_gene: -
j_gene: TRBJ1-1
v_gene: TRBV5-5
abundance: many
CDR3nt: TGTGCCAGCAGCTTCGGCAGGGTGAACACTGAAGCTTTCTTT
CDR3aa: CASSFGRVNTEAFF

d_gene: TRBD2
j_gene: TRBJ2-3
v_gene: TRBV28
abundance: -
CDR3nt: TGTGCCAGCCAAATTCTAGCGGAAAACACAGATACGCAGTATTTT
CDR3aa: CASQILAENTDTQYF

d_gene: TRBD2
j_gene: TRBJ2-2
v_gene: TRBV29-1
abundance: few
CDR3nt: TGCAGCGGTGGACTAGCGGGGGGCACCGGGGAGCTGTTTTTT
CDR3aa: CSGGLAGGTGELFF